Given below is one TCR beta chain in context. Sequence at one end of the junction differs from germline and may be a read error. The entry originates in a study of T cells in Graves' hyperthyroidism and ophthalmopathy. Germline V gene sequence: CDR1 DFQATT, CDR2 SNEGSKA (reference sequence). The length of the CDR3 is 11 residues. TCR beta CDR3 sequences were amplified from RNA transcripts. The TCR CDR3 first-round RT-PCR relied on the HTBI primer set. TCRdb processed the multiplex PCR reads anew with MiXCR; each CDR3 protein has one entry. The table shows a few hundred thousand distinct CDR3 sequences, with roughly 25% occurring only once.

V usage is TRBV20-1 and J usage is TRBJ1-1; D is unresolved. The sequence derives from a man between 50 and 59 years old with Graves' hyperthyroidism. The source material was blood. This CDR3 reads CSAGQNTEASF. The DNA of the CDR3 is TGCAGTGCTGGGCAGAACACTGAAGCTTCCTTT.